The 17 T cell receptor beta chains below were found in one sample sequenced in a study of T cells in Graves' hyperthyroidism and ophthalmopathy (dated by TCRdb to about 2019). Library preparation employed multiplex PCR. The sequencing machine was an Illumina HiSeq 2000. The TCR beta CDR3 regions were amplified from the RNA transcripts. A first-round RT-PCR of the TCR CDR3 used the HTBI primer set with the Qiagen OneStep RT-PCR kit. TCRdb passed the public sequencing reads through fastp at Q25 and MiXCR, retaining productive beta sequences. Each entry merges the rows of one CDR3 protein and shows their most common DNA and genes. The sample data list approximately 710,000 distinct CDR3 sequences, and 17% of these were observed just once. Around 15% of the sample is taken by the ten largest. The sequenced sample consisted of blood. These receptors originate from a man aged 45 to 65 with Graves' hyperthyroidism.

The chain links TRBV19 to TRBJ1-6; 11 positions match TRBD1. Unmatched junction bases numbered 7, after V lost 5 bases and J lost 10 bases. Germline CDR1 LNHDA, CDR2 SQIVND (reference sequence). This CDR3 contains 15 residues. The chain's CDR3 is CASSPPGTGGSPLHF. In DNA, the CDR3 is TGTGCCAGTAGTCCTCCCGGGACAGGGGGATCACCCCTCCACTTT.

The sample holds many counts of this clonotype. The CDR3 sequence: CATHTDRQDSLTEAFF. The CDR3 DNA reads TGTGCCACCCACACGGACCGACAAGACAGCCTCACTGAAGCTTTCTTT. The V call is TRBV28, the J call TRBJ1-1; D possibly corresponds to TRBD1 (5 bases). The CDR3 totals 16 residues. The ends were cut back, 10 bases at V and 4 bases at J, with 25 bases in the middle. Germline lookup yields CDR1 MDHEN and CDR2 SYDVKM.

The V call is TRBV6-1, the J call TRBJ1-5; D is uncertain. CDR1 is MNHNS, CDR2 SASEGT, per germline. V lost 5 bases and J 8 bases, leaving 13 bases between the germline ends. This CDR3 spans 13 amino acids. The CDR3 sequence: CASSPEGREPQHF. The CDR3 nucleotides are TGTGCCAGCAGTCCTGAAGGGAGGGAGCCCCAGCATTTT.

This clonotype occurred a few times. The CDR3, as DNA: TGCGCCAGCAGCCAAGTGGGGGGAGGCAACTACGAGCAGTACTTC. This gives the protein CASSQVGGGNYEQYF. The rearrangement links TRBV4-1 to TRBJ2-7; D perhaps matches TRBD2 (6 bases). Germline CDR1 and CDR2: MGHRA and YSYEKL. This CDR3 comprises 15 residues. Deletions cut 1 base from V and 3 bases from J, with 13 bases between.

This clonotype was seen repeatedly, ten times or more. This chain uses TRBV2 with TRBJ2-5; tentative D call: TRBD1 (6 bases). V was cut by 4 bases and J by 4 bases, with 19 bases left in between. The CDR3 is made up of 16 amino acids. CDR1 is SNHLY, CDR2 FYNNEI, per germline. CDR3 loop: CASSVDRPAPGETQYF. In nucleotides, the CDR3 is TGTGCCAGCAGTGTGGACAGACCCGCTCCTGGAGAGACCCAGTACTTC.

The chain joins TRBV27 to TRBJ2-7; D is unclear. The V and J ends lost 5 bases and 1 base respectively, with 15 bases between them. This CDR3 contains 15 residues. Germline V gene lookup returns CDR1 MNHEY and CDR2 SMNVEV (reference sequence). CDR3 protein: CASSPRRLNSYEQYF. In DNA, the CDR3 is TGTGCCAGCAGTCCCCGTCGATTAAATTCCTACGAGCAGTACTTC.

This clonotype was detected many times. The rearrangement links TRBV18 to TRBJ2-5; D ambiguous. The CDR3 consists of 11 residues. Germline V CDR1 and CDR2: KGHSH, LQKENI. V was clipped by 3 bases and J by 7 bases, with 6 bases between them. DNA for the CDR3: TGTGCCAGCTCACCGGGCTCGACCCAGTACTTC. Translated: CASSPGSTQYF.

This clonotype has a count of ten or more. The rearrangement joins TRBV12-3 or TRBV12-4 to TRBJ2-7; D not certain. V lost 3 bases, J lost 5 bases, and 5 bases lay in between. The CDR3 is 11 amino acids. The CDR3 DNA is TGTGCCAGCAGTTTTTTAAACGAGCAGTACTTC. Translation gives CASSFLNEQYF.

This clonotype was detected many times. The gene calls are TRBV7-3 and TRBJ2-1; unclear D gene. Per the germline V gene, CDR1 is SGHTA and CDR2 is FQGTGA. Trimming took off 4 bases at V and 5 bases at J, with 21 bases between the two ends. CDR3 length: 17 amino acids. The CDR3 region has the DNA TGTGCCAGCAGCTCCTCATTAATGGGCGGAGCGAACAATGAGCAGTTCTTC. This gives the protein CASSSSLMGGANNEQFF.

This clonotype was observed a handful of times. A junction boundary mismatches the germline segment, possibly from a read error. DNA of the CDR3: TGTGCCTGGAGTGTACCTAGCGGGTCCTGCGAGCAGTACTTC. Translated, it gives CAWSVPSGSCEQYF. The chain is built from TRBV30 and TRBJ2-7; 8 bases align to TRBD2. Germline V gene lookup returns CDR1 GTSNPN and CDR2 SVGIG (reference sequence). The CDR3 sequence is 14 residues long.

This clonotype was found many times. V usage is TRBV19 and J usage is TRBJ2-5; 7 positions agree with TRBD2. The germline V gene has CDR1 LNHDA and CDR2 SQIVND (reference sequence). The length of the CDR3 is 13 residues. V lost 6 bases and J lost 1; bases outside the gene matches: 2. CDR3 in DNA: TGTGCCAGTAGACTAGCGTCCCAAGAGACCCAGTACTTC. Translation: CASRLASQETQYF.

J is TRBJ2-2 and V is TRBV29-1; TRBD1 matches 9 bases. The germline CDR1 and CDR2 sequences are SQVTM and ANQGSEA. This CDR3 contains 15 residues. J lost 7 bases, V lost 5 bases, and 11 bases had no gene match. CDR3: CSVRSQGAQGGELFF. CDR3 bases: TGCAGCGTTCGATCACAGGGGGCGCAGGGCGGGGAGCTGTTTTTT.

The gene calls are TRBV20-1 and TRBJ1-2; no clear D gene. Deletions cut 5 bases from V and 0 bases from J, with 13 bases between. Germline-derived CDR1 and CDR2 are DFQATT and SNEGSKA (reference sequence). There are 14 residues in the CDR3. CDR3 coding DNA: TGCAGTGCTCGTAGAGGTGGGGCTAACTATGGCTACACCTTC. Translation gives CSARRGGANYGYTF.

Regarding this clonotype: A much larger clone differs by one base, so this may be a read error. This chain links TRBV28 with TRBJ1-2, with D possibly matching TRBD1 (5 bases). This CDR3 contains 16 residues. Trimming took 4 bases from V and 7 from J, leaving 22 bases between them. In germline, CDR1 is MDHEN, CDR2 SYDVKM. The CDR3, as DNA: TGTGCCAGCAGTTCGGGGGGTGGGGGTCTTGCCTTTGGCTACACCTTC. Translation: CASSSGGGGLAFGYTF.

This clonotype was detected a few times. V and J are TRBV30 and TRBJ1-1, with D tentatively TRBD1 (5 bases). Germline V gives CDR1 GTSNPN, CDR2 SVGIG (reference sequence). The CDR3 is 13 amino acids. The V and J ends lost 5 bases and 5 bases respectively, with 15 bases between them. DNA for the CDR3: TGTGCCTGGGGCTTGTACCAGGGTACTGAAGCTTTCTTT. Translating it yields CAWGLYQGTEAFF.

This clonotype was counted at least ten times. V and J are TRBV27 and TRBJ2-1, with D tentatively TRBD2 (5 bases). The CDR3 contains 16 residues. Germline values: CDR1 MNHEY, CDR2 SMNVEV (reference sequence). V dropped 4 bases and J dropped 0 bases, with 13 bases sitting between them. The chain's CDR3 is CASSSRGASSYNEQFF. CDR3 coding DNA: TGTGCCAGCAGTTCTCGGGGAGCGTCCTCCTACAATGAGCAGTTCTTC.

About this clonotype itself: A clone one base away is much larger, so this may be a read error. This sequence joins TRBV11-2 and TRBJ2-4; D unresolved. The CDR3 covers 14 residues. The germline gives CDR1 SGHAT, CDR2 FQNNGV. In DNA form, the CDR3 reads TGTGCCAGCAGGCCAACACCTACCAAAAACATTCAGGACTTC. Its protein product is CASRPTPTKNIQDF.